This T cell receptor (beta chain) stems from a study of T cells in Graves' hyperthyroidism and ophthalmopathy (dated by TCRdb to the late 2010s). Background for the entire study: Peripheral blood was sampled at the time of initial diagnosis, prior to any treatment. According to the paper, TCR Vbeta CDR3 sequencing was carried out on approximately 140 peripheral blood samples, which came from approximately 41 ophthalmopathy, roughly 75 hyperthyroidism and about 17 progressor patients. A discovery cohort of about 100 patients, roughly 43 with Graves' ophthalmopathy and about 58 with stable Graves' hyperthyroidism, was used to find distinguishing TCR V-J signatures. Prospective prediction of ophthalmopathy was tested in an independent validation cohort consisting of 18 hyperthyroidism patients and around 17 patients who later progressed to ophthalmopathy. The 95 to 100 discovery patients were randomly divided into training and test sets at a 7:3 ratio. Once sampling was done, hyperthyroidism patients were given methimazole at a starting dose of 30 mg daily, whereas ophthalmopathy patients were given high-dose intravenous methylprednisolone. Thyroid tissue and blood T-cell repertoires from over 5 Graves' hyperthyroidism patients were also compared in the study.

Stable Graves' hyperthyroidism was defined as the absence of progression to ophthalmopathy over 18 months of follow-up. Hyperthyroidism patients were newly diagnosed, with disease duration under 2 months, and aged 18 to 65 years. The study excluded patients with uncontrolled infections, other autoimmune diseases, pregnancy or lactation. Diagnoses were based on clinical symptoms, serum thyroxine and TRAb, thyroid ultrasound and orbital computed tomography. Ficoll-Paque density gradient centrifugation was used to isolate PBMCs from about 10 ml of fresh peripheral blood. Trizol reagent was used to extract total RNA, and RNA quality was then checked on an Agilent 2100 Bioanalyzer. From the germline V gene (reference sequence), CDR1 is SGHNT and CDR2 is YYREEE. The CDR3 runs 17 amino acids, cysteine and phenylalanine included. The CDR3 DNA has 51 bases and is translated from base 1. V ends up 5 bases short and J 2 bases short, with an unmatched junction base count of 13.

Overall study outcomes, separate from this receptor: In validation, the model predicted progression to ophthalmopathy a median of roughly 6.1 months before onset, with around 70% sensitivity and about 72% specificity. Blood samples also contained most of the expanded thyroid clonotypes (frequency above 0.001), which suggests that blood repertoires may reflect thyroid immune responses. No statistical method was used to set the sample size in advance, and investigators knew the group allocation. A model built on a 13 V-J signature distinguished ophthalmopathy from stable hyperthyroidism, reaching 85% to 90% sensitivity and about 81% specificity in cross-validation and 80%/75% in testing.

TCR beta CDR3 regions were amplified from RNA transcripts. The TCR CDR3 was subjected to a first round of RT-PCR using the HTBI primer set and the Qiagen OneStep RT-PCR kit. Libraries were constructed in a second round of multiplex PCR, after which size selection and purification were carried out. Sequencing of the libraries was done on an Illumina HiSeq2000 using paired-end 100 bp reads. From the authors' description of their analysis: SOAPnuke was used to process the raw data, with reads discarded if the reads contained adapters or uncalled bases, had a mean Phred below 15, or lacked an exact constant-primer or identifier match. COPE v1.2.5 was used to merge high-quality paired reads, and clonotypes were defined as unique nucleotide sequences. Clonotypes were aligned to IMGT TRBV, TRBD and TRBJ reference segments using MiTCR v1.1. The analysis was restricted to V-J combinations with a frequency above 0.0001, which together covered about 99% of the repertoires. A TCS score was defined as the ratio of F50 (clonal expansion) to E x V (chaos), with BLOSUM62-based TCRdist applied between CDR3 peptides within each V-J. Welch's t-statistics and random forest reduced several hundred V-J features to 10 to 15, which were used in a naive Bayes classifier (R e1071). Starting from the raw public reads, TCRdb applied fastp trimming at Q25, assembled clones with MiXCR and retained in-frame beta chains. Each record represents a unique CDR3 protein, reported with the most common genes and DNA among its rows. TCRdb, not the original authors, processed these V and J calls. Recorded for this sample are about 290,000 distinct CDR3 sequences; about 13% of them occurred a single time. The ten largest clones represent 7.9% of the sample.

A note on this clonotype: Its antigen is currently not known. No per-base quality is available; no much larger clone lies one base away.

The sample comprised blood. The sequence was collected from a woman aged 40 to 50 with Graves' hyperthyroidism. The chain is assembled from TRBV5-4 and TRBJ2-3, and TRBD2 matches 8 of the central bases. The encoded CDR3 is CASRQGTSRGNTDTQYF. DNA sequence: TGTGCCAGCAGGCAAGGGACTAGTCGGGGGAACACAGATACGCAGTATTTT.